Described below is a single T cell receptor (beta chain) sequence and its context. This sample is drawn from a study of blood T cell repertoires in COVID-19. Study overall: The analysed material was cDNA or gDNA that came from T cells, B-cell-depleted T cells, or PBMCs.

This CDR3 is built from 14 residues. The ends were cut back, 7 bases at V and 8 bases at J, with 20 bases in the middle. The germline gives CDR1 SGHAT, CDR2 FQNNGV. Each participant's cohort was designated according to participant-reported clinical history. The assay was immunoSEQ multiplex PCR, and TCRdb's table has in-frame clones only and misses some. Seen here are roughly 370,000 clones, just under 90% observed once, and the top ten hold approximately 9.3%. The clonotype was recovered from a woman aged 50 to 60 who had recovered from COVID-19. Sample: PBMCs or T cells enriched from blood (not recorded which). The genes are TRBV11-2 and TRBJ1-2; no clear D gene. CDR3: CASTLAGSQGGYTF. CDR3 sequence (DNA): TGTGCCAGCACCCTGGCGGGATCGCAAGGAGGCTACACCTTC.